A selection of T cell receptor beta chains follows, all from one sample in a study of blood T cell repertoires in COVID-19. Only in-frame clones appear in the TCRdb table, and some are missing; sequencing was by immunoSEQ multiplex PCR. The repertoire holds about 210,000 clones, with over 75% as singletons. The source material was peripheral blood. The receptors were gathered from a human donor in a cohort sampled during active COVID-19. CDR3s include the opening cysteine and the closing phenylalanine or tryptophan. The D gene is left open where the match is weak. Size is omitted from some rows. Given values are once, few, many or a class for expanded clones.

v_call	clone_size	d_call	j_call	cdr3_aa	cdr3_nt
TRBV6-6	NA	NA	TRBJ1-2	CASSRTGSSYTF	TGTGCCAGCAGTCGAACAGGGAGCAGCTACACCTTC
TRBV5-1	NA	TRBD2	TRBJ2-5	CASSSAGANQETQYF	TGCGCCAGCAGCTCCGCGGGAGCGAACCAAGAGACCCAGTACTTC
TRBV4-2	few	TRBD2	TRBJ2-4	CASSQLGTSSNIQYF	TGTGCCAGCAGCCAATTGGGGACTAGCTCCAACATTCAGTACTTC
TRBV24-1	NA	TRBD1	TRBJ1-2	CATSDFMTGGSYGYTF	TGTGCCACCAGTGATTTCATGACAGGGGGCAGCTATGGCTACACCTTC
TRBV4-1	NA	TRBD1	TRBJ1-6	CASSQEGTGVSPLHF	TGCGCCAGCAGCCAAGAGGGGACAGGGGTTTCACCCCTCCACTTT
TRBV15	NA	NA	TRBJ2-7	CATSIDPLFGGDRTYEQYF	TGTGCCACCAGCATCGACCCCCTATTTGGCGGTGACAGAACCTACGAGCAGTACTTC
TRBV6-5	NA	TRBD2	TRBJ2-3	CASSQGLAATDTQYF	TGTGCCAGCAGTCAGGGACTAGCGGCCACAGATACGCAGTATTTT
TRBV21-1	NA	NA	TRBJ1-5	CASSQSPVHQPQHF	TGTGCCAGCTCTCAAAGCCCGGTCCATCAGCCCCAGCATTTT
TRBV28	NA	TRBD2	TRBJ2-1	CALRKSGGGSSYNEQFF	TGTGCCCTGCGTAAGAGCGGGGGGGGAAGCTCCTACAATGAGCAGTTCTTC
TRBV6-5	NA	TRBD2	TRBJ2-3	CASSYSSAGVTDTQYF	TGTGCCAGCAGTTACTCGAGTGCGGGAGTCACAGATACGCAGTATTTT
TRBV6-4	NA	NA	TRBJ1-2	CASSDSTGISGYTF	TGTGCCAGCAGTGACTCAACAGGGATTTCTGGCTACACCTTC
TRBV7-2	NA	TRBD2	TRBJ2-3	CASSPTGGAEADTQYF	TGTGCCAGCAGCCCCACGGGGGGGGCCGAGGCAGATACGCAGTATTTT
TRBV7-3	NA	NA	TRBJ1-5	CASSLSGEKSQPQHF	TGTGCCAGCAGCTTATCAGGGGAAAAGAGTCAGCCCCAGCATTTT
TRBV28	NA	NA	TRBJ1-2	CASLLAPGYGYTF	TGTGCCAGCCTCCTGGCACCGGGGTATGGCTACACCTTC
TRBV14	NA	NA	TRBJ1-2	CASSYTQGNGYTF	TGTGCCAGCAGTTACACTCAGGGGAACGGCTACACCTTC
TRBV10-3	NA	NA	TRBJ1-3	CAIKEFSGNTIYF	TGTGCCATCAAGGAGTTCTCTGGAAACACCATATATTTT
TRBV27	NA	NA	TRBJ1-1	CASSPRRGSRRTEAFF	TGTGCCAGCAGTCCCCGAAGGGGGAGTAGGAGGACTGAAGCTTTCTTT
TRBV5-1	NA	NA	TRBJ2-2	CASSLVVGGELFF	TGCGCCAGCAGCTTGGTAGTTGGCGGGGAGCTGTTTTTT
TRBV4-1	NA	TRBD1	TRBJ2-1	CASSFSGTVYNEQFF	TGCGCCAGCAGCTTTAGTGGGACAGTATACAATGAGCAGTTCTTC
TRBV10-3	NA	NA	TRBJ1-3	CAISPIVSGNTIYF	TGTGCCATCAGCCCCATTGTCTCTGGAAACACCATATATTTT
TRBV7-2	NA	TRBD1	TRBJ1-5	CASSFQQGSNQPQHF	TGTGCCAGCAGCTTTCAACAGGGGAGCAATCAGCCCCAGCATTTT
TRBV7-2	NA	TRBD2	TRBJ2-1	CASSGGRRVTIYNEQFF	TGTGCCAGCAGCGGCGGGAGGAGAGTTACGATTTACAATGAGCAGTTCTTC
TRBV5-1	NA	NA	TRBJ1-1	CASSLKGGGSTEAFF	TGCGCCAGCAGCTTGAAGGGCGGGGGTAGTACTGAAGCTTTCTTT
TRBV14	NA	TRBD1	TRBJ1-6	CASSQGQGYSPLHF	TGTGCCAGCAGCCAGGGACAGGGTTATTCACCCCTCCACTTT
TRBV5-1	NA	NA	TRBJ2-5	CASSLGRQGGWETQYF	TGCGCCAGCAGCTTGGGCAGACAGGGAGGCTGGGAGACCCAGTACTTC
TRBV6-5	NA	TRBD2	TRBJ2-7	CASKPAGGPGEQYF	TGTGCCAGCAAGCCAGCGGGAGGGCCGGGCGAGCAGTACTTC
TRBV28	once	NA	TRBJ2-1	CASRVGEDEQFF	TGTGCCAGCAGGGTTGGAGAGGATGAGCAGTTCTTC
TRBV4-3	NA	TRBD2	TRBJ2-7	CASSQVLSGLAGETYEQYF	TGCGCCAGCAGCCAAGTTTTATCGGGACTAGCGGGGGAGACCTACGAGCAGTACTTC
TRBV3-1/TRBV3-2	NA	NA	TRBJ2-7	CASSQDGVRGDEQYF	TGTGCCAGCAGCCAAGATGGCGTCAGGGGGGACGAGCAGTACTTC
TRBV28	NA	TRBD1	TRBJ2-7	CASSLHQTTGQEQYF	TGTGCCAGCAGTCTCCACCAGACGACAGGGCAGGAGCAGTACTTC
TRBV5-1	NA	NA	TRBJ1-5	CASSEGVSGQPQHF	TGCGCCAGCAGCGAGGGGGTTTCGGGGCAGCCCCAGCATTTT
TRBV19	NA	NA	TRBJ2-7	CASSQSAGSEQYF	TGTGCCAGTTCACAATCGGCGGGAAGCGAGCAGTACTTC
TRBV5-1	NA	TRBD1	TRBJ2-3	CASSLNRGGSGDTQYF	TGCGCCAGCAGCTTGAACAGGGGCGGGTCCGGAGATACGCAGTATTTT
TRBV7-6	NA	TRBD1	TRBJ1-4	CASGGTDATNEKLFF	TGTGCCAGCGGGGGGACAGACGCAACTAATGAAAAACTGTTTTTT
TRBV7-2	NA	TRBD1	TRBJ1-1	CASSRPPGGGGEAFF	TGTGCCAGCAGCCGGCCTCCAGGAGGGGGCGGGGAAGCTTTCTTT
TRBV2	NA	NA	TRBJ2-2	CASIEGAGELFF	TGTGCCAGCATCGAGGGCGCCGGGGAGCTGTTTTTT
TRBV29-1	NA	NA	TRBJ1-5	CSVAGQGGQPQHF	TGCAGCGTTGCTGGGCAGGGAGGTCAGCCCCAGCATTTT
TRBV28	NA	TRBD1	TRBJ2-5	CASSHLDRVKETQYF	TGTGCCAGCAGTCACTTGGACAGGGTGAAAGAGACCCAGTACTTC
TRBV7-8	NA	TRBD2	TRBJ2-7	CASSLDWGGTPHLGEQYF	TGTGCCAGCAGCTTAGATTGGGGGGGGACCCCCCACCTCGGCGAGCAGTACTTC
TRBV9	NA	TRBD1	TRBJ2-7	CASSVGRGQGHEQYF	TGTGCCAGCAGCGTAGGGCGGGGACAGGGACACGAGCAGTACTTC
TRBV7-2	NA	NA	TRBJ1-5	CASSLSGSAGNQPQHF	TGTGCCAGCAGCTTAAGCGGAAGTGCAGGCAATCAGCCCCAGCATTTT
TRBV7-6	NA	NA	TRBJ1-2	CASSFRGAGGYTF	TGTGCCAGCAGCTTCCGGGGGGCCGGTGGCTACACCTTC
TRBV5-6	NA	TRBD1	TRBJ2-2	CASRDRELAFAGELFF	TGTGCCAGCAGAGACAGGGAACTTGCTTTTGCCGGGGAGCTGTTTTTT
TRBV24-1	NA	TRBD1	TRBJ2-5	CATSDLTGAYQETQYF	TGTGCCACCAGTGATTTGACAGGGGCGTACCAAGAGACCCAGTACTTC
TRBV7-2	few	TRBD1	TRBJ2-3	CASSLLDREDTQYF	TGTGCCAGCAGCTTGCTTGACAGGGAAGATACGCAGTATTTT
TRBV7-2	NA	NA	TRBJ2-3	CASSLTARDTQYF	TGTGCCAGCAGCTTGACAGCACGCGATACGCAGTATTTT
TRBV28	NA	NA	TRBJ2-3	CASSSIINSRESTDTQYF	TGTGCCAGCAGTTCAATCATAAATAGCAGAGAGAGCACAGATACGCAGTATTTT
TRBV2	NA	TRBD2	TRBJ2-1	CASSISGRGANEQFF	TGTGCCAGCAGCATTAGCGGGCGGGGGGCAAATGAGCAGTTCTTC
TRBV2	NA	TRBD1	TRBJ2-3	CASSVDRGVVTDTQYF	TGTGCCAGCAGCGTAGACAGGGGCGTCGTAACAGATACGCAGTATTTT
TRBV6-5	NA	TRBD1	TRBJ1-1	CASSTGGSTEAFF	TGTGCCAGCAGTACAGGGGGGAGCACTGAAGCTTTCTTT
TRBV5-8	NA	NA	TRBJ1-1	CASTLGAGRTTEAFF	TGTGCCAGCACCCTTGGAGCAGGGAGGACGACTGAAGCTTTCTTT
TRBV28	NA	NA	TRBJ1-6	CASSSFNSPLHF	TGTGCCAGCAGTTCTTTTAATTCACCCCTCCACTTT
TRBV27	NA	TRBD1	TRBJ1-6	CASSQRTGALSSPLHF	TGTGCCAGCAGTCAACGGACAGGGGCCCTTAGTTCACCCCTCCACTTT
TRBV5-5	NA	NA	TRBJ2-7	CASSLLGLGDYEQYF	TGTGCCAGCAGCTTGCTCGGGTTGGGTGACTACGAGCAGTACTTC